A selection of T cell receptor beta chains follows, all from one sample in a study of blood T cell repertoires in COVID-19. Clones were sequenced by immunoSEQ multiplex PCR, and TCRdb holds only the in-frame ones, with some missing. The table includes some 130,000 clones, over 75% detected once. The sequenced material came from peripheral blood. The receptors come from a human donor in a cohort sampled during active COVID-19. Each CDR3 is given with its conserved first and last residue. A D gene is named only where the DNA matches it firmly. Clone size is stated in some rows and not others, as once, few, many or a class when expanded.

>.|TRBV24-1|14|.|TRBJ2-3
TGTGCCACCAGTGTAACGGGAAGCACAGATACGCAGTATTTT
CATSVTGSTDTQYF
>.|TRBV7-3|15|TRBD2|TRBJ2-3
TGTGCCAGCAGCTTAACCGGGACTAGTGCAGATACGCAGTATTTT
CASSLTGTSADTQYF
>.|TRBV6-5|13|TRBD1|TRBJ1-1
TGTGCCAGCAGTTACTCCCCAGGACAGGTGGCTTTCTTT
CASSYSPGQVAFF
>.|TRBV9|14|.|TRBJ2-1
TGTGCCAGCAATAACTTGAGCTCCTACAATGAGCAGTTCTTC
CASNNLSSYNEQFF
>.|TRBV5-5|15|TRBD2|TRBJ2-3
TGTGCCAGCAGCTCCGGACCAGCGGGGGGGGATACGCAGTATTTT
CASSSGPAGGDTQYF
>.|TRBV18|13|.|TRBJ1-5
TGTGCCAGCTCAGCTGACCAGGGGCAGCCCCAGCATTTT
CASSADQGQPQHF
>few|TRBV5-4|15|TRBD2|TRBJ2-5
TGTGCCAGCAGCTCGAAGACTAGCGCGGGAGAGACCCAGTACTTC
CASSSKTSAGETQYF
>.|TRBV6-1|15|.|TRBJ2-1
TGTGCCAGCAGTGAATTTGGACAGATTTACAATGAGCAGTTCTTC
CASSEFGQIYNEQFF
>.|TRBV6-5|11|.|TRBJ2-7
TGTGCCAGCAGTCCCAGGGGCGAGCAGTACTTC
CASSPRGEQYF
>.|TRBV3-1/TRBV3-2|14|TRBD1|TRBJ2-7
TGTGCCAGCAGAAGGACAGGGAGCTCCTACGAGCAGTACTTC
CASRRTGSSYEQYF
>.|TRBV18|18|TRBD1|TRBJ2-2
TGTGCCAGCTCACCAGCGGGACAGGGTACACCTAACACCGGGGAGCTGTTTTTT
CASSPAGQGTPNTGELFF
>.|TRBV7-7|16|.|TRBJ2-2
TGTGCTAGCAGCGAAAGGGCAGGGCCAGGGTCCGGGGAGCTGTTTTTT
CASSERAGPGSGELFF
>.|TRBV6-4|15|.|TRBJ1-4
TGTGCCAGCAGTGACCCCGGGGGGGTAGGTGAAAAACTGTTTTTT
CASSDPGGVGEKLFF
>once|TRBV7-3|14|TRBD2|TRBJ2-1
TGTGCCAGCAGCCGCGGGAGCTCCTACAATGAGCAGTTCTTC
CASSRGSSYNEQFF
>.|TRBV5-5|15|TRBD1|TRBJ2-5
TGTGCCAGCCGCCCGGACAGGGGGAGTCAAGAGACCCAGTACTTC
CASRPDRGSQETQYF
>.|TRBV5-1|15|.|TRBJ2-7
TGCGCCAGCAGCCCCGGGGTCGAGGATTCGAGCCGTCGGTACTTC
CASSPGVEDSSRRYF
>.|TRBV5-1|15|.|TRBJ1-4
TGCGCCAGCAGCTTGTCAGGTTTCACTAATGAAAAACTGTTTTTT
CASSLSGFTNEKLFF
>.|TRBV7-3|14|.|TRBJ1-1
TGTGCCAGCAGCTTATTGGGGCCGAACACTGAAGCTTTCTTT
CASSLLGPNTEAFF
>.|TRBV5-1|16|.|TRBJ2-3
TGCGCCAGCAGCTTGGTTTCGGGGGGCGGCACAGATACGCAGTATTTT
CASSLVSGGGTDTQYF
>few|TRBV27|17|.|TRBJ1-1
TGTGCCAGCAGTCCCCGAAACAGGGCGCCCATGAACACTGAAGCTTTCTTT
CASSPRNRAPMNTEAFF
>many|TRBV19|14|.|TRBJ1-6
TGTGCCAGTAGTCGCAGGGATGGGAATTCACCCCTCCACTTT
CASSRRDGNSPLHF
>.|TRBV15|14|.|TRBJ1-2
TGTGCCACCAGCAGACCGGACAGTCCCTATGGCTACACCTTC
CATSRPDSPYGYTF
>.|TRBV11-3|14|TRBD2|TRBJ2-7
TGTGCCAGCAGCTTACTAGCGGGGAGCTACGAGCAGTACTTC
CASSLLAGSYEQYF
>.|TRBV10-1|14|.|TRBJ1-4
TGCGCCAGCAGTGAGTGGAACGGGGATGAAAAACTGTTTTTT
CASSEWNGDEKLFF
>few|TRBV11-3|14|TRBD1|TRBJ1-6
TGTGCCAGCAGCCCCGGGACAGTTAATTCACCCCTCCACTTT
CASSPGTVNSPLHF
>.|TRBV10-3|15|.|TRBJ2-1
TGTGCCATCAGTGAGTCGGCCCTTCCCTACAATGAGCAGTTCTTC
CAISESALPYNEQFF
>.|TRBV9|15|TRBD1|TRBJ2-3
TGTGCCAGCAGCCGGACAGGGGACGAGGCAGATACGCAGTATTTT
CASSRTGDEADTQYF
>few|TRBV6-5|15|TRBD2|TRBJ2-3
TGTGCCAGTTCTCGCGGGGGGATTGACACAGATACGCAGTATTTT
CASSRGGIDTDTQYF
>.|TRBV3-1/TRBV3-2|14|.|TRBJ2-1
TGTGCCAGCAGCCAACGGACAGCCTACAATGAGCAGTTCTTC
CASSQRTAYNEQFF
>.|TRBV28|17|TRBD1|TRBJ1-2
TGTGCCAGCAGAATCATAGGGGGCGATCGGTATGACTATGGCTACACCTTC
CASRIIGGDRYDYGYTF
>.|TRBV7-2|15|.|TRBJ1-4
TGTGCCAGCAGCTTAGGAGACAGGCTAAATGAAAAACTGTTTTTT
CASSLGDRLNEKLFF
>.|TRBV6-4|16|.|TRBJ2-1
TGTGCCAGCAGTGACTTATGGACAAGCTCCTACAATGAGCAGTTCTTC
CASSDLWTSSYNEQFF
>.|TRBV9|17|.|TRBJ2-2
TGTGCCAGCAGCCCCCATGCCCCTCAGCGGGCGCCCGGGGAGCTGTTTTTT
CASSPHAPQRAPGELFF
>.|TRBV11-3|18|TRBD2|TRBJ2-1
TGTGCCAGCAGCTCATTAGCGGGAGACCTTAGCTCCTACAATGAGCAGTTCTTC
CASSSLAGDLSSYNEQFF
>.|TRBV7-9|14|TRBD1|TRBJ1-1
TGTGCCAGCAGCCCACGGACAGGGTTGGGTGAAGCTTTCTTT
CASSPRTGLGEAFF
>.|TRBV21-1|17|.|TRBJ2-1
TGTGCCAGCAGCTACCTGCTGGGACAGGGGGCTTGGGGTGAGCAGTTCTTC
CASSYLLGQGAWGEQFF
>.|TRBV29-1|14|TRBD2|TRBJ2-3
TGCAGCGCTGACACGGGAGGCAACACAGATACGCAGTATTTT
CSADTGGNTDTQYF
>.|TRBV6-2/TRBV6-3|16|TRBD1|TRBJ1-5
TGTGCCAGCAGTTACTCTGGCAGGGGGGACAATCAGCCCCAGCATTTT
CASSYSGRGDNQPQHF
>.|TRBV5-1|15|TRBD1|TRBJ2-3
TGCGCCAGCAGCGCTGGACAGGGGGCCACAGATACGCAGTATTTT
CASSAGQGATDTQYF
>once|TRBV5-1|13|.|TRBJ2-7
TGCGCCAGCAGCTTGGGAGGCCTTCTCGAGCAGTACTTC
CASSLGGLLEQYF
>few|TRBV10-3|13|TRBD1|TRBJ1-5
TGTGCCACCTCCCCCGACAGGGATCAGCCCCAGCATTTT
CATSPDRDQPQHF
>many|TRBV5-6|13|.|TRBJ1-2
TGTGCCAGCAGCTTGCGGCAGGGCAGTGGCTACACCTTC
CASSLRQGSGYTF